These T cell receptor beta chains were read from a single sample in a study of beta chain features in type 1 diabetes. Repertoires were generated with immunoSEQ multiplex PCR, while TCRdb's copy carries only in-frame clones and drops some. The table includes hundreds of thousands of clones, less than 9.5% detected once. Sequencing input: central memory CD4+ T cells from blood. Receptors originate from a woman between 18 and 29 years old in good health. Both conserved end residues are part of each CDR3. Fields, in order: J gene, V gene, D gene, CDR3 protein. The D gene is left open where the match is weak.

>TRBJ1-5|TRBV28|NA
CASRGPNQPQHF
>TRBJ2-7|TRBV7-2|NA
CASSPRASSYEQYF
>TRBJ2-5|TRBV4-2|NA
CASSQDRGTTGRETQYF
>TRBJ2-1|TRBV28|NA
CASSLGGGSYNEQFF
>TRBJ1-3|TRBV20-1|TRBD1
CSAYRGNTIYF
>TRBJ1-2|TRBV6-5|NA
CASSPGPQGRYGYTF
>TRBJ2-5|TRBV5-6|NA
CASSFGLQETQYF
>TRBJ2-6|TRBV28|TRBD1
CASSQGAGANVLTF
>TRBJ2-3|TRBV25-1|TRBD2
CASSTGTSGSRVQYF
>TRBJ2-5|TRBV28|NA
CASQDSHQETQYF
>TRBJ2-1|TRBV27|NA
CASSLVPSSYNEQFF
>TRBJ2-1|TRBV7-2|TRBD2
CASSLRTSERNEQFF
>TRBJ2-3|TRBV4-2|TRBD2
CASSKNSGNLDHTQYF
>TRBJ1-4|TRBV6-6|NA
CASFRSPNEKLFF